This T cell receptor (beta chain) originates from a study of blood T cell repertoires in COVID-19. The overall study: From the United States, Italy and Spain came samples of acute and convalescent COVID-19. The analysed material was cDNA or gDNA that came from T cells, B-cell-depleted T cells, or PBMCs.

V was pared by 4 bases and J by 5 bases, with 5 bases of the junction left unmatched. This CDR3 has 14 residues. CDR1 is SGHRS, CDR2 YFSETQ, per germline. Per the authors' pipeline: For nucleated cells, counts were estimated from reference gene primer amplification. The assay was immunoSEQ multiplex PCR, and TCRdb's table has in-frame clones only and misses some. V, J and clone size are taken as reported in that table, and D and trimming were inferred from the DNA itself. Here the sample spans about 190,000 clones, around 79% being singletons. This clone was recorded a few times. Sequencing was carried out using peripheral blood. This clonotype was obtained from a woman between 50 and 59 years old with acute or convalescent COVID-19. The gene calls are TRBV5-1 and TRBJ2-2, with 7 positions matching TRBD2. CDR3 nucleotide sequence: TGCGCCAGCAGCGCGGGTAGCGGGACCGGGGAGCTGTTTTTT. Translation: CASSAGSGTGELFF.